What follows are 22 T cell receptor beta chains derived from one specimen sequenced in a study of blood T cell repertoires in COVID-19. Method: immunoSEQ multiplex PCR; TCRdb's copy keeps in-frame clones and lacks some. The sample lists roughly 180,000 clones; roughly 84% were seen once. The sample taken for sequencing was peripheral blood. These receptors originate from a woman aged 50 to 60 with COVID-19, enrolled during active disease.

As concerns this clone: Other DNA sequences in this sample translate to the same CDR3. The chain has TRBV5-1 and TRBJ2-2; 7 bases are shared with TRBD1. Looked up from germline, CDR1 is SGHRS and CDR2 is YFSETQ. The CDR3 is made up of 15 amino acids. V gave up 4 bases and J gave up 0 bases; unmatched junction bases: 3. DNA of the CDR3: TGCGCCAGCAGCCCGGGGACAGCGAACACCGGGGAGCTGTTTTTT. Translating gives CASSPGTANTGELFF.

CDR3 in DNA: TGTGCCAGCAGTTACTCGGGAGGGTGGAACGAGCAGTACTTC. It specifies CASSYSGGWNEQYF. V gene TRBV6-2 or TRBV6-3 combines with J gene TRBJ2-7; 7 bases are shared with TRBD2. CDR1 MNHEY and CDR2 SVGEGT come from the germline V gene. J was trimmed by 5 bases and V by 0 bases; bases with no gene match: 4. The CDR3 runs 14 residues.

The chain joins TRBV19 to TRBJ2-5; 8 nucleotides align to TRBD2. The CDR3 totals 13 residues. Germline CDR1 reads LNHDA; CDR2 reads SQIVND (reference sequence). The ends lost 5 bases at V and 5 bases at J; junction bases unmatched: 4. CDR3 in DNA: TGTGCCAGTAGTTATTCGGGGGGGGAGACCCAGTACTTC. Its protein is CASSYSGGETQYF.

The chain links TRBV6-4 to TRBJ1-6; possibly TRBD1 for D (5 bases). Trimming took 0 bases from V and 7 from J, leaving 7 bases between them. In germline, CDR1 is MRHNA, CDR2 SNTAGT. This CDR3 has 14 residues. CDR3 sequence (DNA): TGTGCCAGCAGTGACTCGAGACAGAATTCACCCCTCCACTTT. This codes for CASSDSRQNSPLHF.

The rearrangement links TRBV29-1 to TRBJ1-2; D is uncertain. This CDR3 region has 13 residues. Germline CDR1 SQVTM, CDR2 ANQGSEA. Trimming removed 1 base at V and 7 bases at J, with 13 bases between. CDR3 region: CSVEGSGNLGYTF. As DNA, the CDR3 is TGCAGCGTTGAAGGGTCGGGTAATCTTGGCTACACCTTC.

The chain uses TRBV2 and TRBJ2-1; 10 bases align to TRBD1. Germline CDR1 and CDR2: SNHLY and FYNNEI. There are 16 residues in the CDR3. After removal of 5 bases from V and 6 bases from J, the junction contained 10 bases not matched to a gene. As DNA, the CDR3 is TGTGCCAGCAGTAAAACGGGACAGGGGTCGCCCAATGAGCAGTTCTTC. This codes for CASSKTGQGSPNEQFF.

The V gene is TRBV9, the J gene TRBJ1-2, with D possibly TRBD1 on 6 matching bases. Trimming left V 3 bases short and J 7 bases short, with 16 bases between. The germline V gene has CDR1 SGDLS and CDR2 YYNGEE. The CDR3 length is 14 residues. The CDR3 bases are TGTGCCAGCAGCGAAATCGCACAGGGTTCTGGCTACACCTTC. Translating it yields CASSEIAQGSGYTF.

The chain has TRBV11-2 and TRBJ2-7; D is possibly TRBD1 (7 bases). V was shortened by 6 bases and J by 7 bases, with 19 bases between the two germline ends. This CDR3 has 14 residues. Germline V gene data show CDR1 as SGHAT and CDR2 as FQNNGV. CDR3 protein: CASSSYGGGWEQYF. The CDR3 coding sequence is TGTGCCAGCAGTTCATATGGAGGGGGCTGGGAGCAGTACTTC.

The sample holds a few counts of this clone. CDR3 nucleotides: TGTGCCAGTAGTATGATACAGGGGGCTAGCCAGCCCCAGCATTTT. It yields the protein CASSMIQGASQPQHF. The V and J genes are TRBV19 and TRBJ1-5, with 9 bases matching TRBD1. The J segment lost 7 bases and the V segment lost 3 bases, leaving 7 bases of the junction unmatched. The length of the CDR3 is 15 residues. The V gene's germline CDR1 is LNHDA and CDR2 SQIVND (reference sequence). Full variable domain (rest looked up from reference TRBV19 and TRBJ1-5): DGGITQSPKYLFRKEGQNVTLSCEQNLNHDAMYWYRQDPGQGLRLIYYSQIVNDFQKGDIAEGYSVSREKKESFPLTVTSAQKNPTAFYLCASSMIQGASQPQHFGDGTRLSIL.

CDR3 sequence: CASSYGGQGIAKNIQYF. CDR3 in DNA: TGCGCCAGCAGCTATGGTGGACAGGGAATAGCCAAAAACATTCAGTACTTC. V is TRBV5-1 and J is TRBJ2-4; 8 bases agree with TRBD1. Germline V gene lookup returns CDR1 SGHRS and CDR2 YFSETQ. V shed 3 bases, J shed 0 bases, and the junction held 8 bases outside the gene matches. The CDR3 spans 17 residues.

For the CDR3, the DNA is TGTGCCAGCAGTTTAATCTCGGGGGGCTACACCTTC. It yields the protein CASSLISGGYTF. The V call is TRBV12-3 or TRBV12-4, the J call TRBJ1-2, with D unclear. CDR3 size: 12 residues. Trimming left V 2 bases short and J 8 bases short, with 9 bases between.

V gene TRBV4-1 combines with J gene TRBJ2-2; D is uncertain. This CDR3 comprises 13 residues. V was shortened by 5 bases and J by 6 bases, with 10 bases between the two germline ends. Looked up from germline, CDR1 is MGHRA and CDR2 is YSYEKL. In DNA, the CDR3 is TGCGCCAGCAGCTCGCGTGAGGCCGGGGAGCTGTTTTTT. Its protein is CASSSREAGELFF.

This rearrangement joins TRBV11-2 to TRBJ2-7; 7 bases are shared with TRBD1. The V segment lost 3 bases and the J segment 2 bases; nucleotides outside the gene matches: 7. This CDR3 is 15 amino acids long. CDR1 SGHAT and CDR2 FQNNGV come from the germline V gene. The CDR3 sequence: CASSFRPGQPYEQYF. The CDR3, as DNA: TGTGCCAGCAGCTTTCGCCCGGGACAGCCCTACGAGCAGTACTTC. Combining the CDR3 with reference TRBV11-2 and TRBJ2-7 gives the whole variable domain EAGVAQSPRYKIIEKRQSVAFWCNPISGHATLYWYQQILGQGPKLLIQFQNNGVVDDSQLPKDRFSAERLKGVDSTLKIQPAKLEDSAVYLCASSFRPGQPYEQYFGPGTRLTVT.

The chain uses TRBV28 and TRBJ2-1, with D tentatively TRBD1 (6 bases). Trimming cost V 5 bases and J 8 bases, with 19 bases left between them. The germline CDR1 and CDR2 sequences are MDHEN and SYDVKM. The CDR3 is made up of 15 amino acids. The CDR3 bases are TGTGCCAGCAGTCAAGACAGGAGCCCCGGCGATGAGCAGTTCTTC. Residues: CASSQDRSPGDEQFF. The full variable domain, with the rest looked up from reference TRBV28 and TRBJ2-1, is DVKVTQSSRYLVKRTGEKVFLECVQDMDHENMFWYRQDPGLGLRLIYFSYDVKMKEKGDIPEGYSVSREKKERFSLILESASTNQTSMYLCASSQDRSPGDEQFFGPGTRLTVL.

V and J are TRBV10-3 and TRBJ2-3; 7 positions match TRBD1. The ends lost 10 bases at V and 0 bases at J; junction bases unmatched: 1. The CDR3 length is 12 residues. Germline values: CDR1 ENHRY, CDR2 SYGVKD. The CDR3 sequence: CATGQSTDTQYF. The CDR3 bases are TGTGCCACGGGACAGAGCACAGATACGCAGTATTTT.

This chain connects TRBV7-7 to TRBJ2-5; maybe TRBD1 (6 bases). The germline V and J ends were trimmed by 5 bases and 4 bases, with 11 bases remaining between them. This CDR3 has 13 amino acids. Per germline, CDR1 SSHAT and CDR2 FNYEAQ (reference sequence). The CDR3 bases are TGTGCCAGCAGCCAGGGACACCCAGAGACCCAGTACTTC. It is translated as CASSQGHPETQYF.

CDR3 protein: CASTTGLSGANVLTF. DNA for the CDR3: TGTGCCAGCACGACAGGGTTGTCTGGGGCCAACGTCCTGACTTTC. The gene calls are TRBV18 and TRBJ2-6; TRBD1 matches 7 bases. Germline V gene data show CDR1 as KGHSH and CDR2 as LQKENI. The CDR3 extends over 15 amino acids. The junction had 5 bases not matched to a gene; V was cut back by 8 bases and J by 1 base.

In this sample, this clone turned up a few times. The rearrangement uses TRBV9 and TRBJ1-2, with TRBD1 matching 8 bases. CDR3 length equals 17 residues. V shed 1 base and J 4 bases; nucleotides not matched to a gene: 12. CDR1 is SGDLS and CDR2 is YYNGEE in the germline V gene. The CDR3 region has the DNA TGTGCCAGCAGCGTAAGTTCCCAGGGGGCTGATATCTATGGCTACACCTTC. Translated: CASSVSSQGADIYGYTF.

The chain uses TRBV4-2 and TRBJ1-1; 7 bases line up with TRBD1. The ends lost 0 bases at V and 5 bases at J; junction bases unmatched: 9. Germline V gene data show CDR1 as LGHNA and CDR2 as YNFKEQ. The CDR3 sequence is 16 residues long. CDR3 sequence: CASSQDRGQRTTEAFF. The CDR3 DNA reads TGTGCCAGCAGCCAAGACCGGGGACAGCGAACGACTGAAGCTTTCTTT.

This clone showed up many times. This chain joins TRBV19 and TRBJ2-3; D unclear. Germline values: CDR1 LNHDA, CDR2 SQIVND (reference sequence). This CDR3 has 13 residues. V gave up 5 bases and J gave up 0 bases, with 6 bases separating them. The CDR3, as DNA: TGTGCCAGTAGTCTGGCTAGCACAGATACGCAGTATTTT. As protein: CASSLASTDTQYF.

This clone has just a few counts. This chain connects TRBV6-5 to TRBJ1-1; D not resolved. V shed 5 bases and J shed 4 bases, with 17 bases lying between them. The CDR3 covers 15 residues. The germline V gene has CDR1 MNHEY and CDR2 SVGAGI. CDR3 in amino acids: CASSPAGSIITEAFF. In DNA form, the CDR3 reads TGTGCCAGCAGTCCGGCGGGCAGTATCATCACTGAAGCTTTCTTT.

This sequence joins TRBV13 and TRBJ1-1; a weak D match, TRBD1 (6 bases). Germline CDR1 PRHDT, CDR2 FYEKMQ (reference sequence). The CDR3 runs 11 residues. Trimming took 6 bases from V and 10 from J, leaving 12 bases between them. The CDR3 here is CASSSGDLAFF. Written as DNA, the CDR3 is TGTGCCAGCAGTTCAGGGGATCTAGCTTTCTTT.